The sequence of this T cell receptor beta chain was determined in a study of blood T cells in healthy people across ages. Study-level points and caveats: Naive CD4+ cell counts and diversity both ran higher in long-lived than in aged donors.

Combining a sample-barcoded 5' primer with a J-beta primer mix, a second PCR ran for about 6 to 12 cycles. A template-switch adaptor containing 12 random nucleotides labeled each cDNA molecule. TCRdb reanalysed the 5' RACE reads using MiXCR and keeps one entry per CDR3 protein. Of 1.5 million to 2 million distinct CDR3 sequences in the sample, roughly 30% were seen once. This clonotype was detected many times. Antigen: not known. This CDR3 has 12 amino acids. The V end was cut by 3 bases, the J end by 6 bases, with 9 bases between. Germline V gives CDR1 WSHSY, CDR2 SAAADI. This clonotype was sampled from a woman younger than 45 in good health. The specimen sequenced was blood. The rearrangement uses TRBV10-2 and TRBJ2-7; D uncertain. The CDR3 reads CASSDYKGEQYF. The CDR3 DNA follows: TGCGCCAGCAGTGACTATAAAGGCGAGCAGTACTTC.